This TCR beta chain was obtained from a study of blood T cell repertoires in COVID-19. Study-wide background: Both acute and convalescent COVID-19 samples were obtained from the United States, Italy and Spain. The cDNA or gDNA used as material had been derived from T cells, B-cell-depleted T cells, or PBMCs.

This CDR3 is built from 15 residues. The germline gives CDR1 MGHDK, CDR2 SYGVNS. J gave up 5 bases and V 6 bases, and 12 bases lay outside the gene matches. Original processing notes: Reference gene primer amplification yielded estimated nucleated cell counts. TCRdb keeps only in-frame clones here, not all; method: immunoSEQ multiplex PCR. D and trimming were read from the DNA, whereas the V and J calls and clone size are those reported in that table. The sample records over 100,000 clones, 85% to 90% being singletons. Material: peripheral blood. This sequence joins TRBV25-1 and TRBJ2-7, with 8 bases fitting TRBD2. The clonotype comes from a human donor in a cohort sampled during active COVID-19. This CDR3 is CASSEDFGRANEQYF. As DNA, the CDR3 is TGTGCCAGCAGCGAGGACTTCGGGAGGGCCAACGAGCAGTACTTC.